This entry describes one T cell receptor (beta chain). Its cognate antigen is unknown. The data are from a study of blood T cells in healthy people across ages. The overall study: The capture of about one barcoded beta molecule per two T cells was achieved by template switching.

Researchers report isolating at least 6.5 million PBMCs per sample. Primed by a sample-barcoded 5' primer and a J-beta primer mix, a second PCR proceeded for about 6 to 11 cycles. Via MiXCR, TCRdb re-called the 5' RACE reads, giving one row per CDR3 protein. The repertoire holds hundreds of thousands of distinct CDR3 sequences, approximately 48% seen once, with nearly 20% in the top ten. Study results and caveats: Any changes in expanded clonotypes were possibly confounded, as donor CMV status remained unknown. A roughly linear fall in TCR beta diversity per million T cells was seen with increasing age.

The TCR sequence derives from a man in his 60s in good health. Sequencing was done on a sample of blood.

In DNA form, the CDR3 reads TGCAGTGCTAGAACACCGAGCCTGGGGGTGAACACTGAAGCTTTCTTT. Protein product: CSARTPSLGVNTEAFF. This rearrangement joins TRBV20-1 to TRBJ1-1; tentatively, D is TRBD1 (5 bases). Germline values: CDR1 DFQATT, CDR2 SNEGSKA (reference sequence). The CDR3 sequence is 16 residues long. V gave up 2 bases and J gave up 0 bases, with 16 bases separating them.